This T cell receptor beta chain was captured by sequencing in a study of blood T cell repertoires in COVID-19. In the study overall: Italy, Spain and the United States were the sources of the convalescent and acute COVID-19 samples. Nucleic acid was either cDNA or gDNA, and it came from T cells, B-cell-depleted T cells, or PBMCs.

The CDR3 consists of 14 residues. Germline V gene lookup returns CDR1 LNHNV and CDR2 YYDKDF (reference sequence). Trimming shortened V by 3 bases and J by 5 bases, and 10 bases separated the two germline ends. Produced via immunoSEQ multiplex PCR; TCRdb's table is partial and in-frame only. The sample includes about 220,000 clones, around four fifths of them seen just once. The V and J genes are TRBV15 and TRBJ1-4; possibly TRBD1 for D (5 bases). Sequences were obtained from peripheral blood. This receptor was obtained from a man aged 25-45 years with active or convalescent COVID-19. CDR3: CATSSDRPNEKLFF. Written as DNA, the CDR3 is TGTGCCACCAGCAGTGACAGACCGAATGAAAAACTGTTTTTT.